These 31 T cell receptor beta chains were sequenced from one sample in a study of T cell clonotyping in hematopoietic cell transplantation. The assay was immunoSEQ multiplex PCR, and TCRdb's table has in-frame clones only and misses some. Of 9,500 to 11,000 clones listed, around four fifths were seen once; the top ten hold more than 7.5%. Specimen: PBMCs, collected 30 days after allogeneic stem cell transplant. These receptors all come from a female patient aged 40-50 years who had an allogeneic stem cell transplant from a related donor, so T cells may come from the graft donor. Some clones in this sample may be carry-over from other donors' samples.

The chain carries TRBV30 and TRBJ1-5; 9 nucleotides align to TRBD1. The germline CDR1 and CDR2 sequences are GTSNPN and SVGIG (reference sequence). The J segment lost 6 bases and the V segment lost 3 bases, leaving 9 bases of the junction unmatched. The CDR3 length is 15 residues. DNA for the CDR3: TGTGCCTGGAGCCCGGGACAGGGTATGCCTCAGCCCCAGCATTTT. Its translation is CAWSPGQGMPQPQHF. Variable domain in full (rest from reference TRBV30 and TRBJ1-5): SQTIHQWPATLVQPVGSPLSLECTVEGTSNPNLYWYRQAAGRGLQLLFYSVGIGQISSEVPQNLSASRPQDRQFILSSKKLLLSDSGFYLCAWSPGQGMPQPQHFGDGTRLSIL.

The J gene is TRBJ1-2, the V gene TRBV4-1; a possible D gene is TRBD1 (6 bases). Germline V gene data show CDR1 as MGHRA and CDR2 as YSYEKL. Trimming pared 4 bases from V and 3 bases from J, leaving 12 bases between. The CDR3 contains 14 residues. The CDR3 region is CASSPAEGDYGYTF. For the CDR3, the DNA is TGCGCCAGCAGCCCAGCGGAGGGGGACTATGGCTACACCTTC.

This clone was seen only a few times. CDR3 protein: CASSVGLGYEQYF. The CDR3, as DNA: TGTGCCAGCAGCGTGGGACTTGGCTACGAGCAGTACTTC. The chain uses TRBV9 and TRBJ2-7; D possibly corresponds to TRBD2 (6 bases). This CDR3 is 13 amino acids long. Looked up from germline, CDR1 is SGDLS and CDR2 is YYNGEE. With 2 bases removed from V and 3 bases from J, the gap between germline ends came to 9 bases. The entire variable domain, with the rest obtained from reference TRBV9 and TRBJ2-7, is as follows: DSGVTQTPKHLITATGQRVTLRCSPRSGDLSVYWYQQSLDQGLQFLIQYYNGEERAKGNILERFSAQQFPDLHSELNLSSLELGDSALYFCASSVGLGYEQYFGPGTRLTVT.

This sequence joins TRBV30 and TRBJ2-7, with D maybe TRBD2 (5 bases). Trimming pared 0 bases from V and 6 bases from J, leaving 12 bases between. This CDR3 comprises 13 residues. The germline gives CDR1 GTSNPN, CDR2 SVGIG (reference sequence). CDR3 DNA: TGTGCCTGGAGTGTGGCCAGCCGGGGCGAGCAGTACTTC. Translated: CAWSVASRGEQYF.

The CDR3 region is CASSLTSGRTQETQYF. The CDR3 region has the DNA TGTGCCAGCAGCTTAACTAGCGGGAGGACCCAAGAGACCCAGTACTTC. The chain links TRBV7-6 to TRBJ2-5; 12 bases line up with TRBD2. Trimming cost V 2 bases and J 1 base; bases outside gene matches: 2. Germline V lookup: CDR1 SGHVS, CDR2 FNYEAQ. The CDR3 is made up of 16 amino acids.

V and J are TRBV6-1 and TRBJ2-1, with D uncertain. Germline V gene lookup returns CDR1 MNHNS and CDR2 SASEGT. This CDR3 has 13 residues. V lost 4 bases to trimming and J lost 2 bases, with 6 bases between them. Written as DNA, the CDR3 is TGTGCCAGCAGTGCCTACACCTACAATGAGCAGTTCTTC. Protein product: CASSAYTYNEQFF.

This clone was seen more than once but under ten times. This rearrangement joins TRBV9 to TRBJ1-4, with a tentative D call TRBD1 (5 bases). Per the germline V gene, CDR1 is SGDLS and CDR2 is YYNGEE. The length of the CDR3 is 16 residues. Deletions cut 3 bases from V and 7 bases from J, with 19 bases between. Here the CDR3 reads CASSGSGTDVVEKLFF. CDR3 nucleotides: TGTGCCAGCAGCGGTTCCGGGACCGACGTAGTTGAAAAACTGTTTTTT.

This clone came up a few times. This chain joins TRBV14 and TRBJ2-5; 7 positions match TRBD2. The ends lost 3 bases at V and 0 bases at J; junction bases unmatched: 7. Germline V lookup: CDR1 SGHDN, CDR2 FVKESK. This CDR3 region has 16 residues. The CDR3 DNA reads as TGTGCCAGCAGCCACCCCGCGGGGAGGGACCAAGAGACCCAGTACTTC. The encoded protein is CASSHPAGRDQETQYF.

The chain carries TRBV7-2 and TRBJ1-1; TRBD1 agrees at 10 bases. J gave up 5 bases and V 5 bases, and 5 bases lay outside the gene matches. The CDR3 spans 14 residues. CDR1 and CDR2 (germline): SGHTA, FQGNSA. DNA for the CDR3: TGTGCCAGCAGCCGACAGGGGGCGGCAACTGAAGCTTTCTTT. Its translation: CASSRQGAATEAFF.

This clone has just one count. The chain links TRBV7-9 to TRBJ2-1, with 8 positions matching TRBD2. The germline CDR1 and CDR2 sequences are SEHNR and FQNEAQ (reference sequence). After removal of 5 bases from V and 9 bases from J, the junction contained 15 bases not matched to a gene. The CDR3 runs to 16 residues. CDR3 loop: CASSPAASGPPTEQFF. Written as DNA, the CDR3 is TGTGCCAGCAGCCCGGCGGCTAGCGGGCCGCCGACTGAGCAGTTCTTC.

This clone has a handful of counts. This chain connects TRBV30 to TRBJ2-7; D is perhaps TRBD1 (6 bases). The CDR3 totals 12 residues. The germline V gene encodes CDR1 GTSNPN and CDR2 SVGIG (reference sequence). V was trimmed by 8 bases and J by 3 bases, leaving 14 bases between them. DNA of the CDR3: TGTGCCCTGGCGGACAGCTACTACGAGCAGTACTTC. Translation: CALADSYYEQYF.

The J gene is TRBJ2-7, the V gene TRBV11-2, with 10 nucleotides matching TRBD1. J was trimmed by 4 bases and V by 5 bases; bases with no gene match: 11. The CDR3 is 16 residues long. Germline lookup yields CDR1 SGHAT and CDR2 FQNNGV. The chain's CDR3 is CASSPTWTGGIYEQYF. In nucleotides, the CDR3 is TGTGCCAGCAGCCCTACCTGGACAGGGGGAATATACGAGCAGTACTTC.

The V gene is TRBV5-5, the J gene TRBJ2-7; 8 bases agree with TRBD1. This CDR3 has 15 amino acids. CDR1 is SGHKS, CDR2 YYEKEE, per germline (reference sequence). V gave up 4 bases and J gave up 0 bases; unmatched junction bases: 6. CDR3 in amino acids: CASSDRQGSSYEQYF. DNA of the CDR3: TGTGCCAGCAGCGACAGACAGGGGAGCTCCTACGAGCAGTACTTC.

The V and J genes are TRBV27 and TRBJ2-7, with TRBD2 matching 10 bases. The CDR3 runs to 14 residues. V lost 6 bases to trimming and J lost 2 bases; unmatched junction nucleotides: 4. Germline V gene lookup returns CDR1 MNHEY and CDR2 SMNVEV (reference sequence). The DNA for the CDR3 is TGTGCCAGCAGGGGTAGCGGGAGGCCCTACGAGCAGTACTTC. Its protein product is CASRGSGRPYEQYF.

CDR3 bases: TGTGCCTGGAAAGACAGCTACGAGCAGTACTTC. This sequence encodes CAWKDSYEQYF. This chain connects TRBV30 to TRBJ2-7; D is possibly TRBD1 (5 bases). The germline V gene has CDR1 GTSNPN and CDR2 SVGIG (reference sequence). Trimming pared 4 bases from V and 3 bases from J, leaving 7 bases between. The CDR3 has 11 amino acids.

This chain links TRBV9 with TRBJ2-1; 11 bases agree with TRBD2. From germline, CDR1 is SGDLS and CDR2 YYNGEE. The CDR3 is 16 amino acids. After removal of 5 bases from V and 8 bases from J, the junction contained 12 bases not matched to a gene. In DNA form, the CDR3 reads TGTGCCAGCAGTGCTTTAGCGGGAGGGCTTAGGGATGAGCAGTTCTTC. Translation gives CASSALAGGLRDEQFF.

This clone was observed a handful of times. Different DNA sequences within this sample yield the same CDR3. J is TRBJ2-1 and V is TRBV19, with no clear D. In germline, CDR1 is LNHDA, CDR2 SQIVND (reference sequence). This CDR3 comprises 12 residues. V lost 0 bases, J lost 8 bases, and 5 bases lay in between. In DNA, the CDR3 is TGTGCCAGTAGTATAGACAGAGATGAGCAGTTCTTC. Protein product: CASSIDRDEQFF.

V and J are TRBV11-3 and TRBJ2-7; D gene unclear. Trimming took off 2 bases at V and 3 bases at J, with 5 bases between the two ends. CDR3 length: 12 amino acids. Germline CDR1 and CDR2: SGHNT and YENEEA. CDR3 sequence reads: CASSLRFYEQYF. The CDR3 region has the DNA TGTGCCAGCAGCTTAAGGTTCTACGAGCAGTACTTC.

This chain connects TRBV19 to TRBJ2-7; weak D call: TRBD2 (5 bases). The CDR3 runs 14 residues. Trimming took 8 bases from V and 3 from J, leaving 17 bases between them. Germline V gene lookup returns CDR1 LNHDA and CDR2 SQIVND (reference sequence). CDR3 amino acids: CASSASIGLYEQYF. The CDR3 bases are TGTGCCAGTTCCGCTAGCATCGGCCTCTACGAGCAGTACTTC.

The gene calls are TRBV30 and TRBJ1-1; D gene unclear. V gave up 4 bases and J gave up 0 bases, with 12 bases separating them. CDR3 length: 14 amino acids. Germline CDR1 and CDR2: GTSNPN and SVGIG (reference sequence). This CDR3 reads CAWNAVVMNTEAFF. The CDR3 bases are TGTGCCTGGAATGCCGTAGTTATGAACACTGAAGCTTTCTTT.

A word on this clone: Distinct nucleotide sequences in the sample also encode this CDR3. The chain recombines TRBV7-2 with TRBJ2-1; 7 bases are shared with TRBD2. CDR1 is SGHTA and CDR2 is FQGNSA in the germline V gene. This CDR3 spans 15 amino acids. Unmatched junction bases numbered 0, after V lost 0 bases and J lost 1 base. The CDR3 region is CASSLAAGSYNEQFF. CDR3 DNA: TGTGCCAGCAGCTTAGCAGCGGGGTCCTACAATGAGCAGTTCTTC.

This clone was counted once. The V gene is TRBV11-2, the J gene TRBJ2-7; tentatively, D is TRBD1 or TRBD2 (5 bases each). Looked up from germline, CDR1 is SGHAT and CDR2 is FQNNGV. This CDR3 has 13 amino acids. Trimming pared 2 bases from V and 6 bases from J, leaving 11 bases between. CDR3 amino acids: CASSLSRGTEQYF. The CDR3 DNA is TGTGCCAGCAGCTTATCAAGAGGGACCGAGCAGTACTTC. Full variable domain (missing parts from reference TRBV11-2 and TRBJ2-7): EAGVAQSPRYKIIEKRQSVAFWCNPISGHATLYWYQQILGQGPKLLIQFQNNGVVDDSQLPKDRFSAERLKGVDSTLKIQPAKLEDSAVYLCASSLSRGTEQYFGPGTRLTVT.

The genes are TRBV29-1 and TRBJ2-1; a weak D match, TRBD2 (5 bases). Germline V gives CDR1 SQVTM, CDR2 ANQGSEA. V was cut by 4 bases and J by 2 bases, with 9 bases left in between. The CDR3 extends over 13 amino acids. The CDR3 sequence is CSVGELAYNEQFF. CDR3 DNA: TGCAGCGTTGGAGAACTAGCCTACAATGAGCAGTTCTTC.

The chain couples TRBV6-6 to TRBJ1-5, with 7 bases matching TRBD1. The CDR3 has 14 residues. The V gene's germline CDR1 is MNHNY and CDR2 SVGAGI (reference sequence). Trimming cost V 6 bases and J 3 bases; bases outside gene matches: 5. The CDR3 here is CASSEGQHNQPQHF. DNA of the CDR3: TGTGCCAGCAGCGAGGGACAGCACAATCAGCCCCAGCATTTT.

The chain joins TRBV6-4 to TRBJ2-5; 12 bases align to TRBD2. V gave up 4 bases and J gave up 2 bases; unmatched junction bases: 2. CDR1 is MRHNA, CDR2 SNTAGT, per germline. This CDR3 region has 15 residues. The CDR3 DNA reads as TGTGCCAGCAGTGGAACTAGCGGGGGGCAAGAGACCCAGTACTTC. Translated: CASSGTSGGQETQYF.

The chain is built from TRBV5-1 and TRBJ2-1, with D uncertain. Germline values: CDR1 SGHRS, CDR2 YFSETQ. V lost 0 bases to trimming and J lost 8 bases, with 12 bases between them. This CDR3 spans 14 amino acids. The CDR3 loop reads CASSLGLGLDEQFF. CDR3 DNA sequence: TGCGCCAGCAGCTTGGGGCTCGGGTTGGATGAGCAGTTCTTC.

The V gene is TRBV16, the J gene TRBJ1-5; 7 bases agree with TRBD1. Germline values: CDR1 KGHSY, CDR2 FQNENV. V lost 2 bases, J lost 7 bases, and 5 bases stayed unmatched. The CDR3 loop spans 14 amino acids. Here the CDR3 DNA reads TGTGCCAGCAGCCAACCGACAGGGCGACAGCCCCAGCATTTT. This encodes CASSQPTGRQPQHF.

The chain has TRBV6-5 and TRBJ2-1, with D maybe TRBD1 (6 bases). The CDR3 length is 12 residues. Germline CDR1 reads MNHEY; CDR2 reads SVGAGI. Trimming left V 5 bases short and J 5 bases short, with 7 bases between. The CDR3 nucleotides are TGTGCCAGCAGTAGGGACAACAATGAGCAGTTCTTC. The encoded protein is CASSRDNNEQFF.

The CDR3 sequence is CASSLGGRDTEAFF. The CDR3 bases are TGTGCCAGCAGCTTAGGGGGCCGGGACACTGAAGCTTTCTTT. This chain links TRBV13 with TRBJ1-1, with D uncertain. The CDR3 runs 14 residues. V was shortened by 0 bases and J by 3 bases, with 8 bases between the two germline ends. Germline CDR1 and CDR2: PRHDT and FYEKMQ (reference sequence).

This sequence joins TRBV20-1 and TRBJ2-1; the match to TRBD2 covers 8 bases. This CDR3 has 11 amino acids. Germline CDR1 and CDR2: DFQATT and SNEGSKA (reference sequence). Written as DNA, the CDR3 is TGCAGCCTTAGCGGGGACAATGAGCAGTTCTTC. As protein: CSLSGDNEQFF.

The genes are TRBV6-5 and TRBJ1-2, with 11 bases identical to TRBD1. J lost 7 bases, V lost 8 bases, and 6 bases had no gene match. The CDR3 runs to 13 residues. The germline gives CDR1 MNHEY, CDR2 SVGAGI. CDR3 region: CASAWTGGSGYTF. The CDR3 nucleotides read TGTGCCAGCGCTTGGACAGGGGGCTCTGGCTACACCTTC.